Below are 24 T cell receptor beta chains sequenced from a single sample in a study of shared clonotypes between healthy human individuals. The assay was immunoSEQ multiplex PCR, and TCRdb's table has in-frame clones only and misses some. The sample lists 450,000 or so clones, approximately 77% occurring once. The source material was PBMCs. These receptor sequences come from a woman aged 40 to 49 in good health. Some clones in this sample may be carry-over from other donors' samples.

This rearrangement joins TRBV18 to TRBJ2-3, with 10 bases aligning to TRBD2. The CDR3 is 16 amino acids. V shed 5 bases and J 3 bases; nucleotides not matched to a gene: 8. Germline V gives CDR1 KGHSH, CDR2 LQKENI. CDR3 residues: CASSWMASGSTDTQYF. As DNA, the CDR3 is TGTGCCAGCTCATGGATGGCTAGCGGGAGTACAGATACGCAGTATTTT. Full variable domain (outside the CDR3, taken from reference TRBV18 and TRBJ2-3): NAGVMQNPRHLVRRRGQEARLRCSPMKGHSHVYWYRQLPEEGLKFMVYLQKENIIDESGMPKERFSAEFPKEGPSILRIQQVVRGDSAAYFCASSWMASGSTDTQYFGPGTRLTVL.

The chain is built from TRBV5-1 and TRBJ1-5; D is possibly TRBD1 (5 bases). The CDR3 runs 15 residues. CDR1 is SGHRS and CDR2 is YFSETQ in the germline V gene. Between the trimmed V and J ends, which lost 7 bases and 0 bases, there was a span of 14 bases. The CDR3 DNA is TGCGCCAGCTCTCCCGAGGGGTTTAGCAATCAGCCCCAGCATTTT. Translating gives CASSPEGFSNQPQHF.

This clone showed up just a few times. The gene calls are TRBV6-6 and TRBJ2-7; TRBD1 or TRBD2 may be the D gene (5 bases each). V was cut by 0 bases and J by 10 bases, with 19 bases left in between. Per the germline V gene, CDR1 is MNHNY and CDR2 is SVGAGI (reference sequence). The CDR3 loop spans 15 amino acids. In DNA form, the CDR3 reads TGTGCCAGCAGTTACTCTTATGCAGGGAGTGAAGTCCAGTACTTC. Protein: CASSYSYAGSEVQYF.

This chain joins TRBV29-1 and TRBJ2-3; D gene unclear. V lost 4 bases, J lost 0 bases, and 8 bases lay in between. The CDR3 length is 13 residues. Germline V gene lookup returns CDR1 SQVTM and CDR2 ANQGSEA. This CDR3 is CSVGVTSTDTQYF. The CDR3 region has the DNA TGCAGCGTTGGTGTGACTAGCACAGATACGCAGTATTTT.

For this clone: A far larger clone is off by one base, so a read error is likely. The sample has other DNA sequences that encode this CDR3 too. The chain combines TRBV28 with TRBJ1-2; TRBD1 agrees at 10 bases. The CDR3 covers 14 residues. CDR1 and CDR2 from the germline V gene are MDHEN and SYDVKM. CDR3 nucleotide sequence: TGCGCCAGCAGCGACAGGGGGCATAACTATGGCTACACCTTC. Protein: CASSDRGHNYGYTF.

This chain connects TRBV9 to TRBJ1-2, with TRBD1 identical over 8 bases. This CDR3 has 14 residues. CDR1 SGDLS and CDR2 YYNGEE come from the germline V gene. J was trimmed by 8 bases and V by 0 bases; bases with no gene match: 6. The CDR3 loop reads CASSVAPGGGGYTF. As DNA, the CDR3 is TGTGCCAGCAGCGTAGCCCCAGGGGGCGGGGGCTACACCTTC.

The V call is TRBV5-8, the J call TRBJ1-2, with D unresolved. V lost 5 bases and J lost 8, with 7 bases in between. This CDR3 is 10 amino acids long. Per the germline V gene, CDR1 is SGHTS and CDR2 is YDEGEE. CDR3 amino acids: CASSIGGYTF. CDR3 DNA sequence: TGTGCCAGCAGTATCGGGGGCTACACCTTC.

In this sample, this clone turned up a few times. The rearrangement uses TRBV28 and TRBJ1-1; 7 nucleotides agree with TRBD1. This CDR3 has 15 amino acids. In germline, CDR1 is MDHEN, CDR2 SYDVKM. V dropped 5 bases and J dropped 6; count of bases not matched to a gene: 12. CDR3 DNA sequence: TGTGCCAGCAGTCCGTTAGACAGGGATAGCCCTGAAGCTTTCTTT. It translates to CASSPLDRDSPEAFF.

The rearrangement joins TRBV7-9 to TRBJ1-5; no reliable D call. V was pared by 5 bases and J by 3 bases, with 11 bases between. This CDR3 is 14 amino acids long. Germline CDR1 is SEHNR and CDR2 is FQNEAQ (reference sequence). In DNA form, the CDR3 reads TGTGCCAGCAGCCTATCATCGGCCAATCAGCCCCAGCATTTT. Its protein product is CASSLSSANQPQHF.

The chain uses TRBV18 and TRBJ2-2; TRBD1 agrees at 9 bases. CDR1 is KGHSH and CDR2 is LQKENI in the germline V gene. Trimming at V came to 3 bases and at J to 0 bases, leaving 5 bases not matched to a gene. The CDR3 totals 17 residues. This CDR3 reads CASSPPGQGTNTGELFF. Here the CDR3 DNA reads TGTGCCAGCTCACCCCCCGGACAGGGGACGAACACCGGGGAGCTGTTTTTT.

As regards this clone: The likely explanation is a read error, given a far larger clone one base away. This sequence joins TRBV5-4 and TRBJ1-2, with 7 bases that match TRBD1. The germline gives CDR1 SGHNT, CDR2 YYREEE (reference sequence). This CDR3 contains 15 residues. Written as DNA, the CDR3 is TGTGTCAGCAGCTTGGTGGGACAGATTAACTATGGCTACACCTTC. The encoded protein is CVSSLVGQINYGYTF.

The rearrangement uses TRBV28 and TRBJ1-3, with unresolved D. CDR3 size: 16 residues. Germline CDR1 MDHEN, CDR2 SYDVKM. Trimming removed 1 base from V and 4 bases from J, with 14 bases in between. The CDR3 region is CASSLYAQGKGNTIYF. Written as DNA, the CDR3 is TGTGCCAGCAGTTTATACGCGCAAGGAAAGGGAAACACCATATATTTT.

This chain uses TRBV7-9 with TRBJ2-1; tentatively, D is TRBD2 (5 bases). This CDR3 is built from 14 residues. The germline V gene encodes CDR1 SEHNR and CDR2 FQNEAQ (reference sequence). V was trimmed by 2 bases and J by 9 bases, leaving 14 bases between them. The CDR3 nucleotides are TGTGCCAGCAGCTTAAATACGGCGGGCCTTGAGCAGTTCTTC. It yields the protein CASSLNTAGLEQFF.

V and J are TRBV10-3 and TRBJ1-4; 9 bases are shared with TRBD1. This CDR3 comprises 14 residues. V shed 6 bases, J shed 8 bases, and the junction held 7 bases outside the gene matches. The V gene's germline CDR1 is ENHRY and CDR2 SYGVKD. The CDR3 DNA sequence: TGTGCCATCAGAGCCGGGACAGGGAAAGAAAAACTGTTTTTT. Translating gives CAIRAGTGKEKLFF.

This clone has more than one count but fewer than ten. The V gene is TRBV28, the J gene TRBJ2-3; D not resolved. V was shortened by 5 bases and J by 1 base, with 13 bases between the two germline ends. The CDR3 has 15 amino acids. The germline gives CDR1 MDHEN, CDR2 SYDVKM. Written as DNA, the CDR3 is TGTGCCAGCAGTGCTGATAGCTTGGGCACAGATACGCAGTATTTT. It specifies CASSADSLGTDTQYF.

This chain connects TRBV4-1 to TRBJ1-5; D call uncertain. The germline gives CDR1 MGHRA, CDR2 YSYEKL. This CDR3 has 14 residues. V was clipped by 0 bases and J by 2 bases, with 5 bases between them. The CDR3 DNA is TGCGCCAGCAGCCAAGACGCGGGCAATCAGCCCCAGCATTTT. Translation: CASSQDAGNQPQHF.

In the case of this clone: A far more abundant clone sits one base away, making this likely a read error. The chain employs TRBV30 and TRBJ2-1; D is uncertain. The V end lost 2 bases, the J end lost 4 bases, and 12 bases lay between the germline ends. The CDR3 totals 14 residues. In germline, CDR1 is GTSNPN, CDR2 SVGIG (reference sequence). CDR3 in DNA: TGTGCCTGGAGTACCAGCGAGGATTACAATGAGCAGTTCTTC. Protein sequence: CAWSTSEDYNEQFF.

A word on this clone: It differs at one base from a far larger clone, so likely a read error. The rearrangement links TRBV5-3 to TRBJ2-1, with D unresolved. TRBV5-3 is an open reading frame, and its role is uncertain. This CDR3 is built from 15 residues. The CDR3 spells CARSLPNTSYNGQFF. The CDR3 coding sequence is TGTGCCAGAAGCTTGCCCAACACCTCCTACAATGGGCAGTTCTTC.

Note on this clone: A far larger clone is only one base removed, so a read error is likely. Given the absence of the conserved phenylalanine or tryptophan at the CDR3 end, a read error is likely. This chain links TRBV5-4 with TRBJ2-2; 10 positions match TRBD1. Germline CDR1 is SGHNT and CDR2 is YYREEE (reference sequence). The CDR3 sequence is 16 residues long. With 4 bases clipped from V and 0 bases from J, the junction kept 3 bases outside the gene matches. CDR3 residues: CASSGGQGANTGELFS. In nucleotides, the CDR3 is TGTGCCAGCAGCGGAGGACAGGGGGCGAACACCGGGGAGCTGTTTTCT.

This clone was seen ten or more times. The same CDR3 is also encoded by other DNA sequences in this sample. This chain joins TRBV5-1 and TRBJ2-7; D ambiguous. V lost 2 bases and J lost 0, with 6 bases in between. The V gene's germline CDR1 is SGHRS and CDR2 YFSETQ. CDR3 length equals 13 residues. The CDR3 sequence: CASSFQSSYEQYF. CDR3 in DNA: TGCGCCAGCAGCTTCCAGAGCTCCTACGAGCAGTACTTC.

This clone was recorded once. This chain links TRBV4-2 with TRBJ2-2, with no clear D. The CDR3 runs to 16 residues. CDR1 LGHNA and CDR2 YNFKEQ come from the germline V gene. Trimming pared 5 bases from V and 0 bases from J, leaving 13 bases between. CDR3 sequence reads: CASSSQSGPNTGELFF. CDR3 coding DNA: TGTGCCAGCAGCTCCCAATCCGGGCCGAACACCGGGGAGCTGTTTTTT.

Of note for this clone: A read error may account for a junction end that differs from germline. The gene calls are TRBV18 and TRBJ2-2; D might be TRBD2 (5 bases). Looked up from germline, CDR1 is KGHSH and CDR2 is LQKENI. The CDR3 has 17 amino acids. This chain's CDR3 is CAGSPESSISNTGELFF. For the CDR3, the DNA is TGTGCCGGCTCACCAGAGTCTAGCATATCGAACACCGGGGAGCTGTTTTTT.

The rearrangement links TRBV6-1 to TRBJ1-5, with no clear D. The V gene lost 10 bases and the J gene lost 0 bases, with 7 bases spanning the gap. Germline V gene lookup returns CDR1 MNHNS and CDR2 SASEGT. This CDR3 region has 12 residues. CDR3 amino acids: CAIGDSNQPQHF. The CDR3 DNA follows: TGTGCCATCGGGGATAGCAATCAGCCCCAGCATTTT.

The rearrangement uses TRBV7-9 and TRBJ2-7; D is perhaps TRBD1 (6 bases). Germline V gene data show CDR1 as SEHNR and CDR2 as FQNEAQ (reference sequence). The V gene lost 4 bases and the J gene lost 4 bases, with 23 bases spanning the gap. This CDR3 has 17 residues. The CDR3 spells CASSSVPGVSRQYEQYF. The CDR3 DNA sequence: TGTGCCAGCAGCTCAGTACCAGGGGTTTCCCGACAATACGAGCAGTACTTC.